This T cell receptor beta chain derives from a study of T-cell reconstitution after alpha-beta-depleted transplantation in children. During its preparation, the TCRbeta library received unique molecular identifiers. TCRdb itself ran the PCR reads through MiXCR, one entry per CDR3 protein. The table lists approximately 590,000 distinct CDR3 sequences, over 9.5% of them singletons. V shed 2 bases and J 3 bases; nucleotides not matched to a gene: 11. The CDR3 consists of 17 residues. Germline lookup yields CDR1 SGHRS and CDR2 YFSETQ. The TCR originated in a human donor who donated a stem cell graft to a child with acute myeloid leukemia. The chain carries TRBV5-1 and TRBJ1-1; TRBD1 agrees at 9 bases. The source material was PBMCs from the stem cell graft donor, sampled from the stem cell graft. CDR3: CASSLVGQGKADTEAFF. DNA of the CDR3: TGCGCCAGCAGCTTAGTCGGACAGGGGAAAGCGGACACTGAAGCTTTCTTT.